This T cell receptor (beta chain) stems from a study of blood T cell repertoires in COVID-19. Study as a whole: Samples came from the United States, Italy and Spain, spanning acute and convalescent COVID-19. The analysed material was cDNA or gDNA that came from T cells, B-cell-depleted T cells, or PBMCs.

Authors' processing steps: Reference gene primer amplification gave nucleated cell count estimates. The protocol was immunoSEQ multiplex PCR, while the TCRdb copy is restricted to in-frame clones and leaves out a portion. V, J and clone size derive from that table, while D and trimming were established from the DNA sequence. The sample comprises just over 300,000 clones, roughly 87% of which are singletons, and about 2% rests with the top ten. The clonotype originates from a man aged 18 to 30 with active or convalescent COVID-19. The specimen was peripheral blood.

CDR3 amino acids: CATSDSNQPQHF. CDR3 bases: TGTGCCACCAGTGATTCAAATCAGCCCCAGCATTTT. The rearrangement uses TRBV24-1 and TRBJ1-5; no definite D call. V was clipped by 2 bases and J by 4 bases, with 2 bases between them. The CDR3 runs to 12 residues. Germline loops: CDR1 KGHDR, CDR2 SFDVKD.